This record covers a single T cell receptor beta chain. This CDR3 region has 13 residues. Germline CDR1 LGHNT, CDR2 FRNRAP. Trimming took off 10 bases at V and 5 bases at J, with 12 bases between the two ends. Generated by immunoSEQ multiplex PCR, the TCRdb table keeps only in-frame clones and is missing some. The sample contains around 450,000 clones, about nine tenths of which appear only once. These data belong to a study of blood T cell repertoires in COVID-19. Study-wide background: PBMCs, B-cell-depleted T cells, or T cells provided the cDNA or gDNA that made up the material.

The chain links TRBV12-5 to TRBJ1-6, with D hard to call. This TCR derives from a young man who had recovered from COVID-19. The sample was PBMCs or T cells enriched from blood (not recorded which). The CDR3 DNA sequence: TGTGCTACTCGTGTATCAGATAATTCACCCCTCCACTTT. Encoded protein: CATRVSDNSPLHF.